Each of the 20 T cell receptor beta chains below was sequenced from the same sample in a study of T cells in Graves' hyperthyroidism and ophthalmopathy. Amplified regions were TCR beta CDR3 sequences from RNA transcripts. A first-round RT-PCR of the TCR CDR3 used the HTBI primer set. TCRdb recomputed calls from the multiplex PCR reads with MiXCR, one row per CDR3 protein. The sample holds 350,000 or so distinct CDR3 sequences, 20% to 25% seen once. Sequences were obtained from blood. All receptors derive from a woman in her 50s with Graves' hyperthyroidism.

This clonotype came up many times. The chain has TRBV28 and TRBJ2-3; the match to TRBD2 covers 13 bases. Germline-derived CDR1 and CDR2 are MDHEN and SYDVKM. CDR3 length equals 15 residues. CDR3 sequence reads: CGIRTSGGSTDTQYF. The CDR3 DNA reads as TGTGGCATTAGGACTAGCGGGGGTAGCACAGATACGCAGTATTTT.

This clonotype was recorded at least ten times. The chain has TRBV20-1 and TRBJ1-1; no definite D call. The CDR3 has 14 residues. Looked up from germline, CDR1 is DFQATT and CDR2 is SNEGSKA (reference sequence). Trimming cost V 0 bases and J 8 bases, with 16 bases left between them. CDR3 sequence reads: CSARDRSFAREAFF. The CDR3 DNA is TGCAGTGCTAGAGATCGGTCCTTTGCAAGGGAAGCTTTCTTT.

The rearrangement links TRBV19 to TRBJ2-7, with D uncertain. V was trimmed by 3 bases and J by 2 bases, leaving 8 bases between them. Germline lookup yields CDR1 LNHDA and CDR2 SQIVND (reference sequence). The CDR3 sequence is 13 residues long. CDR3 nucleotide sequence: TGTGCCAGTAGTATTGGCCTCCCCTACGAGCAGTACTTC. It codes for CASSIGLPYEQYF.

This clonotype was seen many times. The CDR3 DNA reads as TGCAGTGCTAGAGAAAAGATCCAGAACCAGCCCCAGCATTTT. Translating gives CSAREKIQNQPQHF. The V gene is TRBV20-1, the J gene TRBJ1-5; D gene unclear. This CDR3 spans 14 amino acids. Looked up from germline, CDR1 is DFQATT and CDR2 is SNEGSKA (reference sequence). Between the trimmed V and J ends, which lost 0 bases and 7 bases, there was a span of 13 bases.

J is TRBJ2-7 and V is TRBV6-2 or TRBV6-3, with D possibly being TRBD1 (5 bases). Trimming cost V 0 bases and J 4 bases, with 13 bases left between them. From germline, CDR1 is MNHEY and CDR2 SVGEGT. The CDR3 is made up of 15 amino acids. The chain's CDR3 is CASSYSRAPGYEQYF. The CDR3 bases are TGTGCCAGCAGTTACTCACGGGCACCAGGGTACGAGCAGTACTTC.

The rearrangement links TRBV20-1 to TRBJ2-3, with D perhaps matching TRBD2 (5 bases). In germline, CDR1 is DFQATT, CDR2 SNEGSKA (reference sequence). CDR3 length: 15 amino acids. Trimming shortened V by 0 bases and J by 1 base, and 11 bases separated the two germline ends. The CDR3: CSARDRTYRTDTQYF. CDR3 DNA sequence: TGCAGTGCTAGAGATAGGACTTATCGCACAGATACGCAGTATTTT.

As concerns this clonotype: One base away lies a much larger clone, so this may be a sequencing read error. The chain joins TRBV2 to TRBJ2-3; the D gene is possibly TRBD1 (5 bases). This CDR3 is 12 amino acids long. Trimming cost V 7 bases and J 4 bases, with 9 bases left between them. Germline V gives CDR1 SNHLY, CDR2 FYNNEI. The CDR3 bases are TGTGCCAGCAAAGGGGTCCCAGATACGCAGTATTTT. Protein: CASKGVPDTQYF.

This clonotype came up many times. The chain couples TRBV20-1 to TRBJ2-3; the match to TRBD2 covers 8 bases. The CDR3 runs 15 residues. Germline CDR1 is DFQATT and CDR2 is SNEGSKA (reference sequence). V gave up 0 bases and J gave up 2 bases; unmatched junction bases: 4. DNA for the CDR3: TGCAGTGCTAGAGACGGGGGGGGGTACACAGATACGCAGTATTTT. Protein sequence: CSARDGGGYTDTQYF.

The V call is TRBV6-2 or TRBV6-3, the J call TRBJ1-1, with D unclear. Germline V gene sequence: CDR1 MNHEY, CDR2 SVGEGT. V was trimmed by 11 bases and J by 2 bases, leaving 15 bases between them. This CDR3 is built from 13 residues. CDR3 sequence: CAGRASPNTEAFF. CDR3 in DNA: TGTGCCGGGCGGGCCTCACCCAACACTGAAGCTTTCTTT.

About this clonotype itself: A much larger clone sits a single nucleotide away, making a read error possible. The chain employs TRBV6-2 or TRBV6-3 and TRBJ2-5, with 8 bases fitting TRBD1. Germline assignment: CDR1 MNHEY and CDR2 SVGEGT. The CDR3 contains 15 residues. Trimming at V came to 6 bases and at J to 4 bases, leaving 10 bases not matched to a gene. CDR3 coding DNA: TGTGCCAGCAGGGGGAAAGGACAGGGTGGAGAGACCCAGTACTTC. Residues: CASRGKGQGGETQYF.

The chain combines TRBV5-1 with TRBJ2-2; D unresolved. The V gene lost 1 base and the J gene lost 2 bases, with 12 bases spanning the gap. This CDR3 region has 16 residues. From germline, CDR1 is SGHRS and CDR2 YFSETQ. CDR3 DNA sequence: TGCGCCAGCAGCTTGCAGGACCTAACCAACACCGGGGAGCTGTTTTTT. This translates into CASSLQDLTNTGELFF.

This clonotype showed up many times. The genes are TRBV12-3 or TRBV12-4 and TRBJ1-2; 7 bases are a match to TRBD1. The V and J ends lost 4 bases and 6 bases, in that order; junction bases with no gene match: 5. CDR3 length: 13 amino acids. Here the CDR3 reads CASSSTGPNGYTF. CDR3 in DNA: TGTGCCAGCAGTTCGACAGGGCCGAATGGCTACACCTTC.

A few counts support this clonotype. The gene calls are TRBV25-1 and TRBJ1-5, with D perhaps TRBD1 (5 bases). V dropped 1 base and J dropped 6 bases, with 16 bases sitting between them. Germline CDR1 is MGHDK and CDR2 is SYGVNS. This CDR3 contains 16 residues. The CDR3 bases are TGTGCCAGCAGTGAATCGGGGGTCGGGGGGAGTCAGCCCCAGCATTTT. Amino acid sequence: CASSESGVGGSQPQHF.

This clonotype has ten or more counts. This rearrangement joins TRBV2 to TRBJ2-1; the match to TRBD2 covers 9 bases. Per germline, CDR1 SNHLY and CDR2 FYNNEI. This CDR3 is built from 13 residues. Trimming removed 0 bases from V and 10 bases from J; junction bases left unmatched: 1. CDR3 DNA sequence: TGTGCCAGCAGTGAAGCGCTAGCGGGGGAGCAGTTCTTC. Protein product: CASSEALAGEQFF.

The chain couples TRBV20-1 to TRBJ2-3; 7 bases map to TRBD2. This CDR3 region has 14 residues. CDR1 and CDR2 (germline): DFQATT, SNEGSKA (reference sequence). The J segment lost 3 bases and the V segment lost 3 bases, leaving 6 bases of the junction unmatched. The CDR3 coding sequence is TGCAGTGCTAGGTACAGCGGGAATACAGATACGCAGTATTTT. Translating it yields CSARYSGNTDTQYF.

This clonotype was counted only a few times. A read error is possible here, since a much larger clone lies one base away. The V and J genes are TRBV19 and TRBJ2-1; D is perhaps TRBD1 (6 bases). CDR1 and CDR2 (germline): LNHDA, SQIVND (reference sequence). The CDR3 totals 13 residues. The DNA for the CDR3 is TGTACCACCCAACAGGGATTCTACAATGAGCAGTTCTTC. It translates to CTTQQGFYNEQFF.

This clonotype was recorded many times. This chain connects TRBV6-1 to TRBJ1-5; 9 nucleotides match TRBD1. The junction had 5 bases not matched to a gene; V was cut back by 5 bases and J by 6 bases. The CDR3 extends over 14 amino acids. Germline V lookup: CDR1 MNHNS, CDR2 SASEGT. CDR3 sequence reads: CASSPTGGSQPQHF. CDR3 nucleotides: TGTGCCAGCAGTCCAACAGGGGGCAGTCAGCCCCAGCATTTT.

The chain couples TRBV10-3 to TRBJ2-5; the D is unclear. V lost 6 bases and J lost 1, with 12 bases in between. This CDR3 region has 14 residues. Germline CDR1 is ENHRY and CDR2 is SYGVKD. For the CDR3, the DNA is TGTGCCATCAGCGTGGACGGATCCCAAGAGACCCAGTACTTC. This codes for CAISVDGSQETQYF.

The V gene is TRBV2, the J gene TRBJ2-1, with TRBD1 matching 7 bases. Germline V gene lookup returns CDR1 SNHLY and CDR2 FYNNEI. CDR3 size: 14 residues. V lost 3 bases to trimming and J lost 7 bases; unmatched junction nucleotides: 6. CDR3 sequence: CASSENSDRNEQFF. CDR3 sequence (DNA): TGTGCCAGCAGTGAGAACTCGGACAGGAATGAGCAGTTCTTC.

This clonotype was recorded only once. The V and J genes are TRBV7-8 and TRBJ2-7, with a tentative D call TRBD1 (6 bases). The CDR3 consists of 16 residues. Germline V gene lookup returns CDR1 SGHVS and CDR2 FQNEAQ. The V end was cut by 3 bases, the J end by 3 bases, with 18 bases between. This chain's CDR3 is CASSFSAGEIGYEQYF. CDR3 nucleotides: TGTGCCAGCAGCTTTTCAGCAGGGGAGATCGGCTACGAGCAGTACTTC.